This entry lists 9 T cell receptor beta chains sequenced from one sample in a study of cytomegalovirus exposure and HLA in healthy donors. The study ran its PCR with 60 Vbeta and 13 Jbeta primers. Clones were read by immunoSEQ multiplex PCR, and TCRdb kept only the in-frame ones, dropping some. Of 90,000 to 120,000 clones listed, around 67% were seen once; the top ten hold 12% to 15%. Material: PBMCs. These receptors all stem from a middle-aged woman in good health and CMV-seropositive.

This chain links TRBV5-1 with TRBJ1-5; maybe TRBD1 (6 bases). The CDR3 covers 16 residues. Germline V gene sequence: CDR1 SGHRS, CDR2 YFSETQ. V was cut by 0 bases and J by 1 base, with 11 bases left in between. The CDR3 loop reads CASSLAPGQSNQPQHF. In DNA form, the CDR3 reads TGCGCCAGCAGCTTGGCCCCAGGACAGAGCAATCAGCCCCAGCATTTT.

The chain carries TRBV28 and TRBJ1-1; possible D gene TRBD1, 6 bases. The germline V and J ends were trimmed by 5 bases and 4 bases, with 20 bases remaining between them. The CDR3 has 16 residues. CDR1 is MDHEN, CDR2 SYDVKM, per germline. The CDR3 nucleotides read TGTGCCAGCAGTCTTACCCCGCAGGGGATGAGCACTGAAGCTTTCTTT. Its protein is CASSLTPQGMSTEAFF.

The gene calls are TRBV6-6 and TRBJ1-6; TRBD1 matches at 8 bases. Germline CDR1 reads MNHNY; CDR2 reads SVGAGI (reference sequence). J gave up 7 bases and V 7 bases, and 6 bases lay outside the gene matches. The CDR3 length is 14 residues. CDR3 sequence reads: CASTDRAGNSPLHF. The CDR3 DNA is TGTGCCAGCACGGACAGGGCTGGAAATTCACCCCTCCACTTT.

The rearrangement uses TRBV30 and TRBJ1-5; unclear D gene. The CDR3 contains 13 residues. Trimming took 2 bases from V and 3 from J, leaving 8 bases between them. Germline-derived CDR1 and CDR2 are GTSNPN and SVGIG (reference sequence). Here the CDR3 reads CAWSSEINQPQHF. The CDR3 nucleotides are TGTGCCTGGAGTTCAGAAATCAATCAGCCCCAGCATTTT.

The genes are TRBV7-2 and TRBJ2-3; 11 bases map to TRBD2. V lost 0 bases, J lost 0 bases, and 8 bases stayed unmatched. CDR3 size: 19 residues. Germline V gene sequence: CDR1 SGHTA, CDR2 FQGNSA. Here the CDR3 DNA reads TGTGCCAGCAGCTTAGCGCTTAGCGGGGGGGCTCGGAGCACAGATACGCAGTATTTT. Translation: CASSLALSGGARSTDTQYF.

This sequence joins TRBV12-5 and TRBJ2-7; D may be TRBD1 (6 bases). From germline, CDR1 is LGHNT and CDR2 FRNRAP. V lost 2 bases and J lost 0, with 11 bases in between. This CDR3 contains 15 residues. The CDR3 DNA sequence: TGTGCTAGTGGTTTGCCACAGGGTTACTCCTACGAGCAGTACTTC. Translated, it gives CASGLPQGYSYEQYF.

This clone was observed a few times. The V gene is TRBV5-8, the J gene TRBJ1-1, with TRBD1 matching over 9 bases. CDR3 length: 11 residues. Germline values: CDR1 SGHTS, CDR2 YDEGEE. V was pared by 4 bases and J by 10 bases, with 2 bases of the junction left unmatched. CDR3 sequence: CASSQGQGAFF. CDR3 sequence (DNA): TGTGCCAGCAGCCAGGGACAGGGAGCTTTCTTT.

J is TRBJ2-5 and V is TRBV30, with 9 bases that match TRBD1. In germline, CDR1 is GTSNPN, CDR2 SVGIG (reference sequence). The CDR3 has 15 residues. With V trimmed by 1 base and J by 5 bases, 8 bases remained unmatched. CDR3 loop: CAWSGGTGRDETQYF. The DNA of the CDR3 is TGTGCCTGGAGTGGGGGGACAGGGCGAGACGAGACCCAGTACTTC.

The chain has TRBV6-1 and TRBJ1-5; D is ambiguous. Per the germline V gene, CDR1 is MNHNS and CDR2 is SASEGT. The CDR3 contains 10 residues. V dropped 8 bases and J dropped 10 bases, with 9 bases sitting between them. In DNA, the CDR3 is TGTGCCAGCGGGCCCCAACCCCAGCATTTT. It yields the protein CASGPQPQHF.